The T cell receptor beta chain described here comes from a study of T cells in Graves' hyperthyroidism and ophthalmopathy. Regions amplified from RNA transcripts were the TCR beta CDR3 regions. HTBI primers were used for first-round RT-PCR of the TCR CDR3. Using its own MiXCR run on the multiplex PCR reads, TCRdb lists one record per CDR3 protein. The sample lists over 650,000 distinct CDR3 sequences; about 17% were seen once. Patients aged 18 to 65 had newly diagnosed hyperthyroidism lasting under 2 months. Whole-study results and caveats: Blood held most thyroid clonotypes expanded above 0.001 frequency.

Trimming removed 4 bases from V and 2 bases from J, with 13 bases in between. The CDR3 has 15 residues. Per germline, CDR1 SGHTA and CDR2 FQGTGA. This clonotype was observed at least ten times. Its antigen is currently unknown. This TCR came from a young man with Graves' hyperthyroidism. The chain is built from TRBV7-3 and TRBJ2-3; possibly TRBD1 or TRBD2 for D (5 bases each). The sample comprised blood. The CDR3 region is CASSSTGTYTDTQYF. In DNA, the CDR3 is TGTGCCAGCAGCTCGACCGGGACGTACACAGATACGCAGTATTTT.